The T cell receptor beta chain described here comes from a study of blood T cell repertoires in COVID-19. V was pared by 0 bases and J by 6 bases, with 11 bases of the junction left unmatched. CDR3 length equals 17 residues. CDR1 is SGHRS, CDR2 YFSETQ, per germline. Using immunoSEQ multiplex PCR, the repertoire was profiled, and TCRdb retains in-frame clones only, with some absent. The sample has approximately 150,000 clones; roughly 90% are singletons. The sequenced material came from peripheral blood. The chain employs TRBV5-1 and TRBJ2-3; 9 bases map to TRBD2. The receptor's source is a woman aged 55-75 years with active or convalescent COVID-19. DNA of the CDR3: TGCGCCAGCAGCTTGGCAACCCGATTAGCGGGGGCTGATACGCAGTATTTT. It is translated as CASSLATRLAGADTQYF.